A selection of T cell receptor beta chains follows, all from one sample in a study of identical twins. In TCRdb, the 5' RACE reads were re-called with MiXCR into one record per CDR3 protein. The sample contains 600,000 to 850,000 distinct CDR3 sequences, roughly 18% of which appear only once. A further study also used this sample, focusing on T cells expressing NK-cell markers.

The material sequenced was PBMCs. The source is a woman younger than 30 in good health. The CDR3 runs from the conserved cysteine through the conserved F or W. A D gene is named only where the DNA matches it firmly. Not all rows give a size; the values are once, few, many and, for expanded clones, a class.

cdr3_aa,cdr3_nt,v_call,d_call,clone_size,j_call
CSARSLAAYNEQFF,TGCAGTGCTAGATCCTTAGCGGCATACAATGAGCAGTTCTTC,TRBV20-1,-,few,TRBJ2-1
CASSEPGYSDTQYF,TGCGCCAGCAGTGAGCCGGGGTACTCAGATACGCAGTATTTT,TRBV10-2,-,-,TRBJ2-3
CASSVRGTINTIYF,TGTGCCAGCAGTGTCAGGGGGACGATAAACACCATATATTTT,TRBV6-1,TRBD1,few,TRBJ1-3
CASSDSGPPRHSGSQYF,TGTGCCAGCAGCGATTCCGGGCCCCCGCGGCATTCAGGGTCGCAGTACTTC,TRBV12-3/TRBV12-4,-,-,TRBJ2-7
CASSQGLAGRADTQYF,TGCGCCAGCAGCCAAGGACTAGCGGGACGTGCAGATACGCAGTATTTT,TRBV4-3,TRBD2,few,TRBJ2-3
CASNLQGRAEAFF,TGTGCCAGCAACCTACAGGGAAGGGCTGAAGCTTTCTTT,TRBV12-3/TRBV12-4,-,-,TRBJ1-1
CAISESAEFTGELFF,TGTGCCATCAGTGAGTCTGCCGAGTTTACCGGGGAGCTGTTTTTT,TRBV10-3,-,-,TRBJ2-2
CSAMRGREGYTF,TGCAGTGCTATGAGGGGGCGGGAGGGCTACACCTTC,TRBV20-1,TRBD1,many,TRBJ1-2
CASSLTVVQPQHF,TGTGCCAGCAGCTTGACAGTAGTTCAGCCCCAGCATTTT,TRBV12-3/TRBV12-4,-,-,TRBJ1-5
CSVEERIAGSGAQYF,TGCAGCGTTGAAGAAAGGATAGCGGGTAGTGGCGCGCAGTATTTT,TRBV29-1,TRBD2,few,TRBJ2-3
CASSPGTPWDTQYF,TGTGCCAGCAGTCCAGGGACCCCTTGGGATACGCAGTATTTT,TRBV12-3/TRBV12-4,-,few,TRBJ2-3
CASIEGWSYNEQFF,TGTGCCAGCATTGAGGGGTGGTCCTACAATGAGCAGTTCTTC,TRBV28,-,-,TRBJ2-1
CDISGTDSGDTQYF,TGTGACATCAGTGGGACAGATTCAGGGGATACGCAGTATTTT,TRBV10-3,TRBD1,-,TRBJ2-3
CASSMGLAGGNNEQFF,TGCGCCAGCAGTATGGGACTAGCGGGAGGGAATAATGAGCAGTTCTTC,TRBV10-1,TRBD2,many,TRBJ2-1
CSAPPPWVENYGYTF,TGCAGTGCACCTCCCCCGTGGGTAGAAAACTATGGCTACACCTTC,TRBV20-1,-,once,TRBJ1-2
CASSQGGRGGRKTQYF,TGTGCCAGCAGCCAAGGAGGGCGGGGGGGCCGGAAGACCCAGTACTTC,TRBV3-1,TRBD2,-,TRBJ2-5
CCARRHVRSGANVLTF,TGCTGTGCTAGACGCCACGTTCGATCTGGGGCCAACGTCCTGACTTTC,TRBV20-1,-,-,TRBJ2-6
CASSQEARSEQFF,TGCGCCAGCAGCCAAGAGGCCAGGTCTGAGCAGTTCTTC,TRBV4-3,-,-,TRBJ2-1
CASSTGLARETQYF,TGTGCCAGCAGCACGGGACTAGCGAGGGAGACCCAGTACTTC,TRBV7-9,TRBD2,-,TRBJ2-5
CASSFAGSRPETQYF,TGTGCCAGCAGCTTCGCGGGATCTAGGCCGGAGACCCAGTACTTC,TRBV7-9,-,many,TRBJ2-5
CASSDLTGGSQRETQYF,TGCGCCAGCAGTGATTTGACAGGGGGTTCACAAAGGGAGACCCAGTACTTC,TRBV10-2,TRBD1,-,TRBJ2-5
CASSFWEADTQYF,TGTGCCAGCAGCTTCTGGGAAGCGGATACGCAGTATTTT,TRBV7-2,-,few,TRBJ2-3
CASSLTSHEQYF,TGTGCCAGCAGTTTAACTAGTCATGAGCAGTACTTC,TRBV12-3/TRBV12-4,-,-,TRBJ2-7
CAWSKGFGPNTGELFF,TGTGCCTGGAGTAAAGGTTTCGGTCCGAACACCGGGGAGCTGTTTTTT,TRBV30,-,few,TRBJ2-2
CASSFPGLARDNEQFF,TGTGCCAGCAGTTTCCCCGGACTAGCGAGAGACAATGAGCAGTTCTTC,TRBV12-3/TRBV12-4,TRBD2,-,TRBJ2-1
CAIRPDRIYEQYF,TGTGCCATCAGACCGGACAGGATCTACGAGCAGTACTTC,TRBV10-3,TRBD1,few,TRBJ2-7
CASSLQGAREQYF,TGTGCCAGCAGCTTGCAGGGGGCGCGGGAGCAGTACTTC,TRBV5-5,TRBD1,few,TRBJ2-7
CASRQQNTEAFF,TGTGCCAGCCGACAGCAGAACACTGAAGCTTTCTTT,TRBV2,-,-,TRBJ1-1
CASSYTYQGGDGYTF,TGTGCCAGCAGTTACACCTATCAGGGGGGCGATGGCTACACCTTC,TRBV6-5,TRBD1,few,TRBJ1-2
CAWSEEGNSYEQYF,TGTGCCTGGAGTGAGGAGGGTAACTCCTACGAGCAGTACTTC,TRBV30,-,-,TRBJ2-7
CASSPGVLAPHEETQYF,TGTGCCAGCAGCCCCGGCGTACTAGCGCCCCATGAAGAGACCCAGTACTTC,TRBV3-1,TRBD2,many,TRBJ2-5
CSVKAGGTDTQYF,TGCAGTGTCAAAGCAGGGGGAACAGATACGCAGTATTTT,TRBV20-1,TRBD1,few,TRBJ2-3
CAWGGGHLKAFF,TGTGCCTGGGGAGGAGGGCACCTCAAAGCTTTCTTT,TRBV30,-,-,TRBJ1-1
CASSLWGMGQNEAFF,TGCGCCAGCAGCTTGTGGGGAATGGGACAGAATGAAGCTTTCTTT,TRBV5-1,TRBD1,few,TRBJ1-1
CSVRGQFDEQFF,TGCAGCGTTCGGGGACAGTTCGATGAGCAGTTCTTC,TRBV29-1,TRBD1,many,TRBJ2-1
CSARAGRGRTDTQYF,TGCAGTGCTAGAGCTGGACGGGGTCGCACAGATACGCAGTATTTT,TRBV20-1,-,few,TRBJ2-3
CASSLGDRYDTDTQYF,TGCGCCAGCAGCTTGGGTGACAGGTACGACACAGATACGCAGTATTTT,TRBV5-1,-,-,TRBJ2-3
CASSYNYGYTF,TGTGCCAGCAGTTACAACTATGGCTACACCTTC,TRBV12-3/TRBV12-4,-,many,TRBJ1-2
CASSVVGGFDEQYF,TGTGCCAGCAGCGTAGTCGGAGGGTTCGACGAGCAGTACTTC,TRBV9,-,few,TRBJ2-7
CASSQQPGRPQHF,TGTGCCAGCAGCCAACAGCCTGGGAGGCCCCAGCATTTT,TRBV12-3/TRBV12-4,-,few,TRBJ1-5